This is a list of T cell receptor beta chains from one sample in a study of HIV-infected patients and healthy controls. One entry per CDR3 protein results from TCRdb running MiXCR on the 5' RACE reads. This table has 13,000 or so distinct CDR3 sequences, roughly 9.9% appearing once. The specimen was blood. All receptors derive from an adult in good health. The CDR3 runs from the conserved cysteine through the conserved F or W. A D gene is named only where the DNA matches it firmly. The size entry is marked missing in some rows and otherwise reads once, few, many or a size class.

J gene: TRBJ2-2
D gene: -
V gene: TRBV12-3/TRBV12-4
clone size: many
CDR3 protein: CASRRTEGHTGELFF
CDR3 DNA: TGTGCCAGCAGGAGGACGGAAGGTCACACCGGGGAGCTGTTTTTT

J gene: TRBJ1-1
D gene: -
V gene: TRBV12-5
clone size: -
CDR3 protein: CASGSDLAFF
CDR3 DNA: TGTGCTAGTGGTTCAGATTTGGCTTTCTTT

J gene: TRBJ2-5
D gene: TRBD2
V gene: TRBV20-1
clone size: -
CDR3 protein: CSARPGPGGTQYF
CDR3 DNA: TGCAGTGCTAGGCCCGGACCGGGAGGGACCCAGTACTTC

J gene: TRBJ2-1
D gene: TRBD2
V gene: TRBV7-9
clone size: medium-sized
CDR3 protein: CASSFNLNSRDYGFNEQFF
CDR3 DNA: TGTGCCAGCAGCTTTAACCTCAATTCCCGGGACTACGGCTTTAATGAGCAGTTCTTC

J gene: TRBJ1-1
D gene: TRBD1
V gene: TRBV7-2
clone size: few
CDR3 protein: CASSLDRGREAFF
CDR3 DNA: TGTGCCAGCAGCTTGGACAGGGGAAGAGAAGCTTTCTTT

J gene: TRBJ2-7
D gene: TRBD1
V gene: TRBV7-9
clone size: many
CDR3 protein: CASSYPGQASYEQYF
CDR3 DNA: TGTGCCAGCAGCTATCCGGGACAGGCCTCCTACGAGCAGTACTTC

J gene: TRBJ1-2
D gene: -
V gene: TRBV6-4
clone size: many
CDR3 protein: CASSDGPNYGYTF
CDR3 DNA: TGTGCCAGCAGTGACGGACCCAACTATGGCTACACCTTC

J gene: TRBJ2-7
D gene: TRBD1
V gene: TRBV12-3/TRBV12-4
clone size: many
CDR3 protein: CASRTDRSSYEQYF
CDR3 DNA: TGTGCCAGCAGAACGGACAGGAGCTCCTACGAGCAGTACTTC

J gene: TRBJ2-3
D gene: TRBD2
V gene: TRBV11-2
clone size: few
CDR3 protein: CASSSPGAGRESSDTQYF
CDR3 DNA: TGTGCCAGCAGCTCACCAGGCGCTGGGCGGGAGAGTTCAGATACGCAGTATTTT

J gene: TRBJ1-5
D gene: -
V gene: TRBV19
clone size: many
CDR3 protein: CASSQALYSNQPQHF
CDR3 DNA: TGTGCCAGTAGTCAGGCACTTTATAGCAATCAGCCCCAGCATTTT

J gene: TRBJ1-1
D gene: -
V gene: TRBV5-6
clone size: medium-sized
CDR3 protein: CASSGVITADTEAFF
CDR3 DNA: TGTGCCAGCAGCGGAGTCATAACAGCTGACACTGAAGCTTTCTTT